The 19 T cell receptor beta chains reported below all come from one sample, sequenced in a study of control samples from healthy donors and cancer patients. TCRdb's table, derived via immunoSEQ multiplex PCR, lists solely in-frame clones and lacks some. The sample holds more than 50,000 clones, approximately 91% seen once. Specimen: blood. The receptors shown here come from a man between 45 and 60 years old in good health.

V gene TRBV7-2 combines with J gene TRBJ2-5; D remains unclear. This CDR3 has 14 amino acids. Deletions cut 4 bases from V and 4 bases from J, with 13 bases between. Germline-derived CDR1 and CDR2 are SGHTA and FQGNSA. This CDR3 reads CASSSSAIRETQYF. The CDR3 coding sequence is TGTGCCAGCAGCTCGAGCGCCATACGAGAGACCCAGTACTTC.

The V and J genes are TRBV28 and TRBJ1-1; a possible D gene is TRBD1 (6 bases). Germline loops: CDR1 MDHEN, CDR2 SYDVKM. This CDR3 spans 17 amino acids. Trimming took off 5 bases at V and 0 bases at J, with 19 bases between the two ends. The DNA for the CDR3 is TGTGCCAGCAGTACTCCTCCGCCGACAGGCCTGAACACTGAAGCTTTCTTT. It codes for CASSTPPPTGLNTEAFF.

In DNA form, the CDR3 reads TGTGCCAGCAGTTTTAGAGAGACCCAGTACTTC. It codes for CASSFRETQYF. The chain has TRBV28 and TRBJ2-5; D not resolved. Trimming took off 3 bases at V and 4 bases at J, with 3 bases between the two ends. This CDR3 has 11 amino acids. CDR1 and CDR2 (germline): MDHEN, SYDVKM.

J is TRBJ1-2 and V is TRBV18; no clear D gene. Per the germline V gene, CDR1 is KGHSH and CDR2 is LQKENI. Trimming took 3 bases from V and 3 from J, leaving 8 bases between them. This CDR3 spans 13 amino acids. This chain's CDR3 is CASSPLGDYGYTF. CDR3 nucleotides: TGTGCCAGCTCACCTCTCGGGGACTATGGCTACACCTTC.

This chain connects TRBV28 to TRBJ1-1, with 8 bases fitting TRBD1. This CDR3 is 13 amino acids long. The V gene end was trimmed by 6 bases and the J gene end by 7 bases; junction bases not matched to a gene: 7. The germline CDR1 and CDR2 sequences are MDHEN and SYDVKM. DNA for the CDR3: TGTGCCAGCAGCCTAGACAGGGGAGTTGAAGCTTTCTTT. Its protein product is CASSLDRGVEAFF.

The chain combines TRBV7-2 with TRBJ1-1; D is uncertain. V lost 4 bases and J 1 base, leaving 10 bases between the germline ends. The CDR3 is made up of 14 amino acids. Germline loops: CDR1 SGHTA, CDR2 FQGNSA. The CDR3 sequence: CASSWSAQNTEAFF. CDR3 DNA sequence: TGTGCCAGCAGCTGGTCGGCACAGAACACTGAAGCTTTCTTT.

The CDR3 DNA reads TGCAGCGTTGATTCAGGGAGGAACACTGAAGCTTTCTTT. Translation gives CSVDSGRNTEAFF. This chain connects TRBV29-1 to TRBJ1-1; weak D call: TRBD1 (5 bases). Germline V gene data show CDR1 as SQVTM and CDR2 as ANQGSEA. The CDR3 sequence is 13 residues long. The ends were cut back, 3 bases at V and 1 base at J, with 9 bases in the middle.

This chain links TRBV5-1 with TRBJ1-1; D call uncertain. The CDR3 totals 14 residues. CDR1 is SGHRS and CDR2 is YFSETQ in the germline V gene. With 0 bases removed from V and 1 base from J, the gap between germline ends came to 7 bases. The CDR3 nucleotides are TGCGCCAGCAGCTTGGTGGGTGGGAACACTGAAGCTTTCTTT. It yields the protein CASSLVGGNTEAFF. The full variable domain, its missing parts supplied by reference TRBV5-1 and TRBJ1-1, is KAGVTQTPRYLIKTRGQQVTLSCSPISGHRSVSWYQQTPGQGLQFLFEYFSETQRNKGNFPGRFSGRQFSNSRSEMNVSTLELGDSALYLCASSLVGGNTEAFFGQGTRLTVV.

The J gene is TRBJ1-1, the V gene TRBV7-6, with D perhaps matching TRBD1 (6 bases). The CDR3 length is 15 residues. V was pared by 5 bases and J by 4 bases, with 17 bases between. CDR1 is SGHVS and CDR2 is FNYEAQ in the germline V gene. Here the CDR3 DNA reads TGTGCCAGCAGCCGGGGGGCAGGTCAGGGCACTGAAGCTTTCTTT. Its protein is CASSRGAGQGTEAFF.

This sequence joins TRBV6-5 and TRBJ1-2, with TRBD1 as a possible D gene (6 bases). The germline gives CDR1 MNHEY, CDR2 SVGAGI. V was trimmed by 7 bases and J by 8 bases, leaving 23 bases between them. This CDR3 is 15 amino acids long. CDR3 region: CASTYLGAQRVGYTF. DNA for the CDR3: TGTGCCAGCACATACCTGGGGGCGCAGAGAGTGGGCTACACCTTC.

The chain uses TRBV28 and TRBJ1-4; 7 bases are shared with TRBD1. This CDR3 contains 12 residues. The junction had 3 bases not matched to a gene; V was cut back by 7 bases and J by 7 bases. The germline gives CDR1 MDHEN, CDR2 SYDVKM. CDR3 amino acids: CASNTGVEKLFF. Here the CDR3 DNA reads TGTGCCAGCAACACAGGGGTTGAAAAACTGTTTTTT.

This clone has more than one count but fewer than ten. CDR3 sequence reads: CASSSLSGFHEQYF. The CDR3 coding sequence is TGTGCCAGCAGCTCCCTTAGCGGGTTTCACGAGCAGTACTTC. J is TRBJ2-7 and V is TRBV11-3; 7 bases are shared with TRBD2. The CDR3 totals 14 residues. J gave up 5 bases and V 4 bases, and 8 bases lay outside the gene matches. Looked up from germline, CDR1 is SGHNT and CDR2 is YENEEA.

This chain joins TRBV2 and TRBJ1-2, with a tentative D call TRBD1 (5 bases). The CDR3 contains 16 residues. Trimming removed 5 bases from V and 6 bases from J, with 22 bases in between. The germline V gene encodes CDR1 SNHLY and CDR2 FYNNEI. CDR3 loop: CASSSGTDFFRHGYTF. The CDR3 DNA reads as TGTGCCAGCAGTTCCGGGACGGATTTCTTCAGACATGGCTACACCTTC.

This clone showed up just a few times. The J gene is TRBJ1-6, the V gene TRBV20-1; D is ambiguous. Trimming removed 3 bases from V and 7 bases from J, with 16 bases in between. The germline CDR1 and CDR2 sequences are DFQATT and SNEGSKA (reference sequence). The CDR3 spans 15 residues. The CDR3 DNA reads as TGCAGTGCTAGTAGGTCTTCTGGCCAGAATTCACCCCTCCACTTT. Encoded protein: CSASRSSGQNSPLHF.

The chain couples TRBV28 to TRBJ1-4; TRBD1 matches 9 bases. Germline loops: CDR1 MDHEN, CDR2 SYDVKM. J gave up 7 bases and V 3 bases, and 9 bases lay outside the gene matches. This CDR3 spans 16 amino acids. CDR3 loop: CASSFPLTGGGEKLFF. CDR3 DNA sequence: TGTGCCAGCAGTTTTCCCCTGACAGGGGGAGGTGAAAAACTGTTTTTT.

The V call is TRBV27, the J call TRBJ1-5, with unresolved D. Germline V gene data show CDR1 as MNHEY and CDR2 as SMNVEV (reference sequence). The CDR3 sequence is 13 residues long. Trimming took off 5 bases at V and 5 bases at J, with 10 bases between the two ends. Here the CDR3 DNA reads TGTGCCAGCAGTCCAGGCGGGTATCAGCCCCAGCATTTT. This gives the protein CASSPGGYQPQHF.

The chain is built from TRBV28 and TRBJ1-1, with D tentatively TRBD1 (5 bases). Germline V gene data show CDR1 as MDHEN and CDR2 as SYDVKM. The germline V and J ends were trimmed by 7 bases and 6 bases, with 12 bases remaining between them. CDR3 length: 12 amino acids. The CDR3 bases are TGTGCCAGCACCTACCCGGGGGCTGAAGCTTTCTTT. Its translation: CASTYPGAEAFF.

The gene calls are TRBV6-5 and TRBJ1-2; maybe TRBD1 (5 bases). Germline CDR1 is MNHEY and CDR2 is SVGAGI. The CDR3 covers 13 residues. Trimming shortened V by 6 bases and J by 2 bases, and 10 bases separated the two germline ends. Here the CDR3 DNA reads TGTGCCAGCAGGCTGGGGGTAAACTATGGCTACACCTTC. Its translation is CASRLGVNYGYTF.

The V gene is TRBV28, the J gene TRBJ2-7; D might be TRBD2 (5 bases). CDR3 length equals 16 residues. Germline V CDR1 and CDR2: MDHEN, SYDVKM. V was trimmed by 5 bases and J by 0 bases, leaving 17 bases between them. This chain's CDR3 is CASSTPWAGLSYEQYF. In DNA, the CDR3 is TGTGCCAGCAGTACCCCCTGGGCGGGCCTCTCCTACGAGCAGTACTTC.